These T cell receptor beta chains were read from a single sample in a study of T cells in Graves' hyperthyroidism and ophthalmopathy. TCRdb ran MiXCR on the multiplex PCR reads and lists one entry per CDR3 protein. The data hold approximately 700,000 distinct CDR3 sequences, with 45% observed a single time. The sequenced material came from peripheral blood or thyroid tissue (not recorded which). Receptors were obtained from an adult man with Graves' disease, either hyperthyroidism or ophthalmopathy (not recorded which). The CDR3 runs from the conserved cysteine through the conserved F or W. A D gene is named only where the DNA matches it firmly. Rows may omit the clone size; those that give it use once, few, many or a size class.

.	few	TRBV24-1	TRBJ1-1	TGTGCCACCAGCGGCCCGGGGGCGCGGAACACTGAAGCTTTCTTT	CATSGPGARNTEAFF
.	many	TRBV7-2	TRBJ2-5	TGTGCCAGCAGCTTAGTTGTCGGGGGCCAAGAGACCCAGTACTTC	CASSLVVGGQETQYF
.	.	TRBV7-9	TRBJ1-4	TGTGCCAGCAGCGGCGATGTTAAGGGGGGAAAACTGTTTTTT	CASSGDVKGGKLFF
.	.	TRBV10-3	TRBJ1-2	TGTGCCATCACCCCGCCCGACAGGCAATTTAACTATGGCTACACCTTC	CAITPPDRQFNYGYTF
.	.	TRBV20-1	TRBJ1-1	TGCAGTGCTATAGGGGGGCTGAACACTGAAGCTTTCTTT	CSAIGGLNTEAFF
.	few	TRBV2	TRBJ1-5	TGTGCCAGCAGTGATTTGGGGGTCTATAGCAATCAGCCCCAGCATTTT	CASSDLGVYSNQPQHF
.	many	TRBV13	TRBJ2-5	TGTGCCAGCAGCCGGACGCCTCAAGAGACCCAGTACTTC	CASSRTPQETQYF
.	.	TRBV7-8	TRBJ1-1	TGTGCCAGCAGCTTAGAAGGTACGGGCAAATACACTGAAGCTTTCTTT	CASSLEGTGKYTEAFF
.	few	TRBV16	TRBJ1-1	TGTGCCAGCAGCCAATTCATCGCCTCTGAAGCTTTCTTT	CASSQFIASEAFF
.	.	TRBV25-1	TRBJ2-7	TGTGCCCGCGGGGGCACGAGGAACGAGCAGTACTTC	CARGGTRNEQYF
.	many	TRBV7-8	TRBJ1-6	TGTGCCAGCAGTAACTCCGAACAGGGTACTCGGTCACCCCTCCACTTT	CASSNSEQGTRSPLHF
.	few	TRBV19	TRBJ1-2	TGTGCCAGTACCCCTAGGATGGGCAGCTCCGGCGTCTATGGCTACACCTTC	CASTPRMGSSGVYGYTF
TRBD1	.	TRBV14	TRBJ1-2	TGTGCCAGCAGCCGGACAGGTCTGGATGGCTACACCTTC	CASSRTGLDGYTF
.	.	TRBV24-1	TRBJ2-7	TGTGCCACCAAAAGGGGGGACTACGAGCAGTACTTC	CATKRGDYEQYF
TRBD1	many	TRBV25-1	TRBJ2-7	TGTGCCAGCAGGACAGGGAACTACGAGCAGTACTTC	CASRTGNYEQYF
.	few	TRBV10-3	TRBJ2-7	TGTGCCATCAGTCCCGGGACGGGAACTTACGAGCAGTACTTC	CAISPGTGTYEQYF
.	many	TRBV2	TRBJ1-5	TGTGCCAGCAGGGCGACCGGACAGCTTAATAGCAATCAGCCCCAGCATTTT	CASRATGQLNSNQPQHF
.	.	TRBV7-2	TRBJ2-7	TGTGCCAGCAGCTTAACCCTGGATTTCTACGGGCAGTACTTC	CASSLTLDFYGQYF
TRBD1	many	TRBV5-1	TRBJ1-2	TGCGCCAGCAGCGGACAGGGACCCCTCTATGGCTACACCTTC	CASSGQGPLYGYTF
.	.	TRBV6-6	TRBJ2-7	TGTGCCAGCAGTTACTCGACCAGCCTAGGGAGCTCCTACGAGCAGTACTTC	CASSYSTSLGSSYEQYF
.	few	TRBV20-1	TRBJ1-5	TGCAGTGCTAGTAAGGGTACGGTGGCGCAGGGAAGACAGCCCCAGCATTTT	CSASKGTVAQGRQPQHF
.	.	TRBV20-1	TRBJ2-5	TGCAGTGCTAGAGTCCTCCAGGGAGCTCAGCCCCAGTACTTC	CSARVLQGAQPQYF
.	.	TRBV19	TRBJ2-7	TGTGCCAGTAGTGACAGGTGGGGCTCCTACGAGCAGTACTTC	CASSDRWGSYEQYF